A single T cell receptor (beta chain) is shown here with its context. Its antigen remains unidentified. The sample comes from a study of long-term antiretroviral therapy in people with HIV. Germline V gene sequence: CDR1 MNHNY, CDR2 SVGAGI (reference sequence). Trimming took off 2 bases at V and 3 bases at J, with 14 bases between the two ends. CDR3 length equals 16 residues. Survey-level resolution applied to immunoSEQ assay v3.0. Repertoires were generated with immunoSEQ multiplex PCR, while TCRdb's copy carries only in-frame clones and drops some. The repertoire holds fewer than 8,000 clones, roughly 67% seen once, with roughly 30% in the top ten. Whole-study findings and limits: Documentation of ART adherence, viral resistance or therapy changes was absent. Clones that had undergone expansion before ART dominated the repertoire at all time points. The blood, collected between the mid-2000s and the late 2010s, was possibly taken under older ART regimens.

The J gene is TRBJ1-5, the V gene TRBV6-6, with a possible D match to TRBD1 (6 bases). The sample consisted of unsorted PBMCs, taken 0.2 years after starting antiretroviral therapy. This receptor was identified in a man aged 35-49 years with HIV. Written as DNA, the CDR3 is TGTGCCAGCAGTTACCGGGAGCAGGGGCACAATCAGCCCCAGCATTTT. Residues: CASSYREQGHNQPQHF.